A single sample is the source of the 5 T cell receptor beta chains below, sequenced in a study of T cells expressing NK-cell markers. TCRdb derives one entry per CDR3 protein from the 5' RACE reads, leaving out DNA. The sample totals fewer than 400,000 distinct CDR3 sequences. Sequenced input: blood T cells: a sorted CD56 or NKG2C T cell subset, CD4+ or CD8+ T cells, or bulk PBMC T cells (not recorded which). Receptor source: a man aged 18-69 years in good health.

The rearrangement joins TRBV6-1 to TRBJ2-3; TCRdb picks TRBD2, but there is no DNA to check that call. Germline CDR1 reads MNHNS; CDR2 reads SASEGT. The CDR3 is 15 residues long. The CDR3 reads CASRGLARATDTQYF.

The J gene is TRBJ2-7, the V gene TRBV7-8. Per germline, CDR1 SGHVS and CDR2 FQNEAQ. The CDR3 length is 15 residues. CDR3: CASSLVFRDSYEQYF.

The rearrangement links TRBV12-3 or TRBV12-4 to TRBJ1-3; TCRdb lists TRBD1, though no DNA is available to test this call. The CDR3 length is 13 residues. CDR3 residues: CASSFGTVGTIYF.

The chain recombines TRBV7-9 with TRBJ2-1; with no DNA, the TCRdb D assignment of TRBD1 cannot be verified. This CDR3 has 15 residues. CDR1 and CDR2 (germline): SEHNR, FQNEAQ (reference sequence). The CDR3: CASSLYRGRINEQFF.

This chain uses TRBV7-9 with TRBJ2-3; TCRdb returns TRBD2, unconfirmable since there is no DNA. Germline loops: CDR1 SEHNR, CDR2 FQNEAQ (reference sequence). The CDR3 length is 13 residues. The CDR3 loop reads CASSRVGSDTQYF.